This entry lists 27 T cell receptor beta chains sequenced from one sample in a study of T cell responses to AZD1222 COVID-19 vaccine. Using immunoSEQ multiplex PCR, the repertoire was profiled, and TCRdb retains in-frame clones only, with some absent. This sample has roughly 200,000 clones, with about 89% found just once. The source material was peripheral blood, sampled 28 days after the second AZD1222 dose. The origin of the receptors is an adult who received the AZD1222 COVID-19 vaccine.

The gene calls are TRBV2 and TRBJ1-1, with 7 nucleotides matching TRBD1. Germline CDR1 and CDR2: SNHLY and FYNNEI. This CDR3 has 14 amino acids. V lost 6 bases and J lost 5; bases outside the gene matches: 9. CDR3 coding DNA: TGTGCCAGCAGGCTGGGACAGCCTGGGACTGAAGCTTTCTTT. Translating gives CASRLGQPGTEAFF.

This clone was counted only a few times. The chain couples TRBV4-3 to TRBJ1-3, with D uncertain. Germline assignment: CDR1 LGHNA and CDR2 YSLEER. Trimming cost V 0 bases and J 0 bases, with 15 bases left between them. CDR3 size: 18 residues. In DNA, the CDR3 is TGCGCCAGCAGCCAAGATCATGGATGGATGAGCTCTGGAAACACCATATATTTT. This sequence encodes CASSQDHGWMSSGNTIYF.

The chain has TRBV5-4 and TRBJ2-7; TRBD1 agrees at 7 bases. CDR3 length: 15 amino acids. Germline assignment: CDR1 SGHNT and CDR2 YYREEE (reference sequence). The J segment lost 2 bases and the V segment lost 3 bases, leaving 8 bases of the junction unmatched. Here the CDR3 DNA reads TGTGCCAGCAGCTCCCAGGGACAGAAAGCCTACGAGCAGTACTTC. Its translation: CASSSQGQKAYEQYF.

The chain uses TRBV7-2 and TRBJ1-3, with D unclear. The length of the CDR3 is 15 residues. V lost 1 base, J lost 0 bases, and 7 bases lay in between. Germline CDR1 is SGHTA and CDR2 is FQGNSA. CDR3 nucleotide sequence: TGTGCCAGCAGCTTAGTTGGTAACTCTGGAAACACCATATATTTT. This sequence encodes CASSLVGNSGNTIYF.

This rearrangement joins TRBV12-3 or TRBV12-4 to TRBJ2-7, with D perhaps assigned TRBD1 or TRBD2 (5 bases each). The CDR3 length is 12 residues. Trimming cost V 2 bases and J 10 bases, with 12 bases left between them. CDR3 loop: CASSLSGTYQYF. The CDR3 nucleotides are TGTGCCAGCAGTTTATCCGGGACGTATCAGTACTTC.

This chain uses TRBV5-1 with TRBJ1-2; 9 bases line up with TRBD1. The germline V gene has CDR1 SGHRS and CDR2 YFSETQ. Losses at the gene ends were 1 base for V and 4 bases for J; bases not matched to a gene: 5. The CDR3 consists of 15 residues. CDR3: CASSLTGGEIYGYTF. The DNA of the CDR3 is TGCGCCAGCAGCTTGACAGGGGGCGAAATCTATGGCTACACCTTC.

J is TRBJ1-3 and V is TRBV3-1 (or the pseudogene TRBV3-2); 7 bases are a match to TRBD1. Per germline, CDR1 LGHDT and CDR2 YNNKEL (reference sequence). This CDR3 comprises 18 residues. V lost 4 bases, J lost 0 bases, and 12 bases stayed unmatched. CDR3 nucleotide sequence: TGTGCCAGCAGCCTCCTCCGACAGGGATGGGGCTCTGGAAACACCATATATTTT. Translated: CASSLLRQGWGSGNTIYF.

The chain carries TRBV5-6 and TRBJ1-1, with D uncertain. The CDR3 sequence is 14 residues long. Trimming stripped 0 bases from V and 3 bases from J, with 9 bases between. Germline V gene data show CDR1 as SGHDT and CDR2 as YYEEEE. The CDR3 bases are TGTGCCAGCAGCTTGGGGCGCGAGTACACTGAAGCTTTCTTT. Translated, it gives CASSLGREYTEAFF.

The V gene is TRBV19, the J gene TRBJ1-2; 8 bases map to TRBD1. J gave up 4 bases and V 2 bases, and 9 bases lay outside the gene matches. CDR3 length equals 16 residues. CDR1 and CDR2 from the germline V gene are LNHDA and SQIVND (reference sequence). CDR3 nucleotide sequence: TGTGCCAGTAGTATACAGGGGGCGGTTAGTAGCTATGGCTACACCTTC. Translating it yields CASSIQGAVSSYGYTF.

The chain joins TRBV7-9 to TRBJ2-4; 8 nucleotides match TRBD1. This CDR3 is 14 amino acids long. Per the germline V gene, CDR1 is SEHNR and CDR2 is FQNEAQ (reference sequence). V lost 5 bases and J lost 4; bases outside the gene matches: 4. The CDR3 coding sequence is TGTGCCAGCAGCCAAACAGGGGGGAAAAACATTCAGTACTTC. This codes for CASSQTGGKNIQYF.

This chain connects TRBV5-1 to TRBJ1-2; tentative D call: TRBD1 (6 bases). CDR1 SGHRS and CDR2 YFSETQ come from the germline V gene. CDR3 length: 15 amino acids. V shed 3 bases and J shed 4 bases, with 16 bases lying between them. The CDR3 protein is CASSSSPGHRYGYTF. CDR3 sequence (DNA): TGCGCCAGCAGCTCCTCCCCGGGACATCGCTATGGCTACACCTTC.

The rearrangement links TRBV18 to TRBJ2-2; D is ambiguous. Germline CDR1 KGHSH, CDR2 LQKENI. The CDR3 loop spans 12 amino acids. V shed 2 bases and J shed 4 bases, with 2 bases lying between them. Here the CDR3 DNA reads TGTGCCAGCTCACCATCCACCGGGGAGCTGTTTTTT. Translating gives CASSPSTGELFF.

CDR3 loop: CASSTGAKNIQYF. As DNA, the CDR3 is TGTGCCAGCAGTACAGGGGCCAAAAACATTCAGTACTTC. V gene TRBV12-3 or TRBV12-4 combines with J gene TRBJ2-4, with D possibly matching TRBD1 (6 bases). The length of the CDR3 is 13 residues. The germline V and J ends were trimmed by 5 bases and 1 base, with 6 bases remaining between them.

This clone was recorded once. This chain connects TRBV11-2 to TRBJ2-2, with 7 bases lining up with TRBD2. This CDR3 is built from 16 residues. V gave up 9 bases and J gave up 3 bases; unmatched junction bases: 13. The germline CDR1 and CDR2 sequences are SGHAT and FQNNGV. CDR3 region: CASLATGRSYTGELFF. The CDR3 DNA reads TGTGCCAGTTTGGCTACCGGGAGGTCTTACACCGGGGAGCTGTTTTTT.

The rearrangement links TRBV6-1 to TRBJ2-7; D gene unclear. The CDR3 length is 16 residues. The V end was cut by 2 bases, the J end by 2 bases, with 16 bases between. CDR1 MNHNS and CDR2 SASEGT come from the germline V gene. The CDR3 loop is CASSEPLVTWTYEQYF. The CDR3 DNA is TGTGCCAGCAGTGAACCACTGGTGACTTGGACCTACGAGCAGTACTTC.

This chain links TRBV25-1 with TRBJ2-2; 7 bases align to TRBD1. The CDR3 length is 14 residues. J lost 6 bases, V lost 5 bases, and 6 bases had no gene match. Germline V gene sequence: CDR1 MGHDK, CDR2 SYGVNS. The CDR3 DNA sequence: TGTGCCAGCAGTAACCGACAGGGCCCCGGGGAGCTGTTTTTT. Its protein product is CASSNRQGPGELFF.

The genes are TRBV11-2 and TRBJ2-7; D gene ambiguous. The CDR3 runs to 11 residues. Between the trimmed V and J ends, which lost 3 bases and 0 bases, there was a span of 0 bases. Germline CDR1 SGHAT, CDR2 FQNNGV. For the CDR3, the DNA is TGTGCCAGCAGCTTCTCCTACGAGCAGTACTTC. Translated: CASSFSYEQYF.

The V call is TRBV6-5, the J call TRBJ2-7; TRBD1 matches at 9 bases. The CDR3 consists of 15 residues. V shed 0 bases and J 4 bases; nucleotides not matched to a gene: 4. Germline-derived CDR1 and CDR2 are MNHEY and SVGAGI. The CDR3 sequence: CASSYSTGGEYEQYF. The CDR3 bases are TGTGCCAGCAGTTACTCTACAGGGGGCGAGTACGAGCAGTACTTC.

In DNA form, the CDR3 reads TGTGCCAGCAGACGGACGGCCTCTAATGAAAAACTGTTTTTT. Its translation is CASRRTASNEKLFF. The V gene is TRBV6-5, the J gene TRBJ1-4; no firm D call. The CDR3 consists of 14 residues. Trimming pared 6 bases from V and 3 bases from J, leaving 11 bases between. CDR1 is MNHEY, CDR2 SVGAGI, per germline.

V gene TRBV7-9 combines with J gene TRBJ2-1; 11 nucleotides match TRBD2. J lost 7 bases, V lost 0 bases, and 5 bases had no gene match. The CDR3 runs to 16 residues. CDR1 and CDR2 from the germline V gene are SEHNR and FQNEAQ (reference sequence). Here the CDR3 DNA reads TGTGCCAGCAGCTTAGCGCTAGCGGGAGGTGGAAATGAGCAGTTCTTC. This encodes CASSLALAGGGNEQFF.

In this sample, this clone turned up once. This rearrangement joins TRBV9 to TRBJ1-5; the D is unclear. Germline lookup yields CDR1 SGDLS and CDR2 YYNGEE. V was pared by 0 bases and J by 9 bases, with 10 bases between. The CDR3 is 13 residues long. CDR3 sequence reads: CASSVGDVGPQHF. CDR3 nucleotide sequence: TGTGCCAGCAGCGTAGGAGATGTGGGGCCCCAGCATTTT.

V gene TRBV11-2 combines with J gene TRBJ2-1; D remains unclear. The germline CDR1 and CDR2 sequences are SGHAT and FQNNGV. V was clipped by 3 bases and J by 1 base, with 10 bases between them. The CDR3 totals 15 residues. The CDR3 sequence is CASSFVRRSYNEQFF. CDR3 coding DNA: TGTGCCAGCAGCTTTGTGAGGAGATCCTACAATGAGCAGTTCTTC.

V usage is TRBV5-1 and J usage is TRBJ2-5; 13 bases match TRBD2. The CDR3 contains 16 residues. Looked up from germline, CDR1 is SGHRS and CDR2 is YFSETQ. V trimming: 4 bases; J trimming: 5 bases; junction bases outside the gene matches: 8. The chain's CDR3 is CASSPGLAGVGETQYF. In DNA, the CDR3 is TGCGCCAGCAGCCCCGGACTAGCGGGAGTCGGGGAGACCCAGTACTTC.

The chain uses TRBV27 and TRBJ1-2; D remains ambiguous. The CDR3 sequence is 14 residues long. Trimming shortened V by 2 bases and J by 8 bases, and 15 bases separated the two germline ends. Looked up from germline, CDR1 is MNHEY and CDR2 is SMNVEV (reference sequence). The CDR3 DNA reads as TGTGCCAGCAGTTTACTCGCGGATTTAAGGGGCTACACCTTC. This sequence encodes CASSLLADLRGYTF.

The chain's CDR3 is CASSPSPWVQDTQYF. The CDR3 coding sequence is TGTGCCAGCAGCCCCAGCCCCTGGGTGCAGGATACGCAGTATTTT. This chain uses TRBV7-9 with TRBJ2-3, with unresolved D. Trimming removed 5 bases from V and 6 bases from J, with 18 bases in between. Germline lookup yields CDR1 SEHNR and CDR2 FQNEAQ (reference sequence). The CDR3 length is 15 residues.

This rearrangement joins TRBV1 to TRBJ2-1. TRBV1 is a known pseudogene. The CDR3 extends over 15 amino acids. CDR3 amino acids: CTSSQGWGPRGEQFF. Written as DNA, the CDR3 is TGCACCAGCAGCCAAGGGTGGGGGCCGCGGGGTGAGCAGTTCTTC.

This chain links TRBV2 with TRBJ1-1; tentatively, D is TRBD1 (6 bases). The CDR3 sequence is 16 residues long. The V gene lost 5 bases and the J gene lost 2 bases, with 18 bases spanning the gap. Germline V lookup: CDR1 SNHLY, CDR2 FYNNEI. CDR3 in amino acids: CASSWPSGHSNTEAFF. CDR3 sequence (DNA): TGTGCCAGCAGTTGGCCATCGGGACACTCAAACACTGAAGCTTTCTTT.